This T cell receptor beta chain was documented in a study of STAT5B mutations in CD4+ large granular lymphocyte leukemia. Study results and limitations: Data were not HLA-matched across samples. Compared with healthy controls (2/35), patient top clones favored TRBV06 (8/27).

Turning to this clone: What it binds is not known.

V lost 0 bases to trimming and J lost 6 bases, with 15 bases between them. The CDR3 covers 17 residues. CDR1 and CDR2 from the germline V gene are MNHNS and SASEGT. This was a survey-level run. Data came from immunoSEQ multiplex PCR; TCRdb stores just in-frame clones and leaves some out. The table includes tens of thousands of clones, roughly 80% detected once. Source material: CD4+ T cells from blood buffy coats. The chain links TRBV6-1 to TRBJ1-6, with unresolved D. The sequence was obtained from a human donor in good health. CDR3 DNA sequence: TGTGCCAGCAGTGAAGCGCTGGCAGCTTTTACTAATTCACCCCTCCACTTT. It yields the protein CASSEALAAFTNSPLHF.